Listed here are 13 T cell receptor beta chains from one sample, sequenced in a study of response to subunit inactivated influenza vaccine. TCRdb itself ran the RT-PCR reads through MiXCR, one entry per CDR3 protein. The table lists about 520,000 distinct CDR3 sequences, approximately 11% of them singletons. The source material was PBMCs from blood, sampled about 40 days after vaccination. These receptors were obtained from a man in his fifties or sixties who received an inactivated influenza vaccine.

In this sample, this clonotype turned up many times. The J gene is TRBJ1-1, the V gene TRBV5-4, with 9 positions matching TRBD1. Losses at the gene ends were 4 bases for V and 4 bases for J; bases not matched to a gene: 2. The CDR3 length is 13 residues. Germline CDR1 and CDR2: SGHNT and YYREEE (reference sequence). CDR3 coding DNA: TGTGCCAGCAGCAGGGACAGGGCCACTGAAGCTTTCTTT. Translating it yields CASSRDRATEAFF.

This clonotype has more than one count but fewer than ten. This chain uses TRBV4-1 with TRBJ1-1; no reliable D call. Trimming took off 4 bases at V and 3 bases at J, with 15 bases between the two ends. This CDR3 is 15 amino acids long. Germline V lookup: CDR1 MGHRA, CDR2 YSYEKL. The CDR3 DNA reads as TGCGCCAGCAGCCCAGTCTCCACCTGGGACACTGAAGCTTTCTTT. It specifies CASSPVSTWDTEAFF.

About this clonotype: A single base separates this from a much larger clone, so it may be a read error. This CDR3 fails to terminate in the conserved phenylalanine or tryptophan, so it likely reflects a read error. This rearrangement joins TRBV7-2 to TRBJ2-5; TRBD1 matches 7 bases. With 6 bases clipped from V and 11 bases from J, the junction kept 18 bases outside the gene matches. Per germline, CDR1 SGHTA and CDR2 FQGNSA. The length of the CDR3 is 15 residues. CDR3 in amino acids: CASRSDRESFTMQYV. CDR3 in DNA: TGTGCCAGCAGGTCAGACAGGGAATCGTTCACTATGCAGTACGTC.

This rearrangement joins TRBV18 to TRBJ1-1, with a possible D match to TRBD1 (5 bases). Trimming took 3 bases from V and 0 from J, leaving 11 bases between them. This CDR3 is 15 amino acids long. CDR1 and CDR2 (germline): KGHSH, LQKENI. In DNA, the CDR3 is TGTGCCAGCTCACCCCCGACGGGACTGAACACTGAAGCTTTCTTT. This sequence encodes CASSPPTGLNTEAFF.

This clonotype was detected a few times. V gene TRBV20-1 combines with J gene TRBJ2-7, with D possibly being TRBD1 (7 bases). This CDR3 has 14 residues. Deletions cut 5 bases from V and 9 bases from J, with 23 bases between. Germline loops: CDR1 DFQATT, CDR2 SNEGSKA (reference sequence). In DNA, the CDR3 is TGCAGTGCTTTTCGGGACTTTCCCTACAGGGGGCAGTACTTC. Its protein is CSAFRDFPYRGQYF.

This clonotype appeared a few times. J is TRBJ2-2 and V is TRBV5-6; D is unresolved. The length of the CDR3 is 12 residues. Germline lookup yields CDR1 SGHDT and CDR2 YYEEEE. V lost 1 base, J lost 6 bases, and 4 bases lay in between. As DNA, the CDR3 is TGTGCCAGCAGCTTGTACTCCGGGGAGCTGTTTTTT. Protein: CASSLYSGELFF.

Only a few counts were recorded for this clonotype. The chain is built from TRBV28 and TRBJ2-3; TRBD2 agrees at 7 bases. CDR3 length: 13 residues. Trimming removed 11 bases from V and 2 bases from J; junction bases left unmatched: 7. Germline V gene sequence: CDR1 MDHEN, CDR2 SYDVKM. CDR3 protein: CAGASGYTDTQYF. CDR3 nucleotide sequence: TGTGCCGGAGCTAGCGGATACACAGATACGCAGTATTTT.

The chain uses TRBV12-3 or TRBV12-4 and TRBJ2-7; 7 bases line up with TRBD1. Trimming removed 6 bases from V and 4 bases from J; junction bases left unmatched: 12. This CDR3 is 15 amino acids long. The CDR3 DNA reads as TGTGCCAGCAGCCTCTCCGGGACAGCTCGATACGAGCAGTACTTC. It specifies CASSLSGTARYEQYF.

The table lists this clonotype with many counts. V is TRBV27 and J is TRBJ1-1; D might be TRBD1 (6 bases). The CDR3 runs to 12 residues. Per germline, CDR1 MNHEY and CDR2 SMNVEV (reference sequence). Deletions cut 6 bases from V and 10 bases from J, with 15 bases between. In DNA form, the CDR3 reads TGTGCCAGCAGACTACAGGGAGGTAGAGCTTTCTTT. It encodes CASRLQGGRAFF.

This chain connects TRBV14 to TRBJ2-1, with D uncertain. V was trimmed by 0 bases and J by 1 base, leaving 7 bases between them. The germline V gene has CDR1 SGHDN and CDR2 FVKESK. The length of the CDR3 is 15 residues. CDR3 DNA: TGTGCCAGCAGCCAAGACGAGGAGTCCTACAATGAGCAGTTCTTC. Amino acids: CASSQDEESYNEQFF.

This chain connects TRBV12-3 or TRBV12-4 to TRBJ2-5, with D maybe TRBD1 (6 bases). The length of the CDR3 is 13 residues. Trimming stripped 9 bases from V and 1 base from J, with 12 bases between. This CDR3 reads CASGRGPQETQYF. The CDR3 nucleotides read TGTGCCAGTGGCAGGGGCCCCCAAGAGACCCAGTACTTC.

A few counts support this clonotype. The chain recombines TRBV7-8 with TRBJ2-5, with D tentatively TRBD1 or TRBD2 (6 bases each). The CDR3 loop spans 16 amino acids. Germline CDR1 is SGHVS and CDR2 is FQNEAQ. V was shortened by 0 bases and J by 7 bases, with 18 bases between the two germline ends. The CDR3 protein is CASSLAGGTYQATQYF. In DNA, the CDR3 is TGTGCCAGCAGCTTAGCAGGGGGGACTTACCAGGCGACCCAGTACTTC.

This clonotype was counted ten times or more. This chain joins TRBV5-1 and TRBJ2-1; D is possibly TRBD2 (7 bases). V shed 3 bases and J shed 2 bases, with 12 bases lying between them. This CDR3 has 15 residues. In germline, CDR1 is SGHRS, CDR2 YFSETQ. The CDR3 region is CASSSGGGTYNEQFF. The CDR3 region has the DNA TGCGCCAGCAGCTCTGGGGGGGGCACCTACAATGAGCAGTTCTTC.